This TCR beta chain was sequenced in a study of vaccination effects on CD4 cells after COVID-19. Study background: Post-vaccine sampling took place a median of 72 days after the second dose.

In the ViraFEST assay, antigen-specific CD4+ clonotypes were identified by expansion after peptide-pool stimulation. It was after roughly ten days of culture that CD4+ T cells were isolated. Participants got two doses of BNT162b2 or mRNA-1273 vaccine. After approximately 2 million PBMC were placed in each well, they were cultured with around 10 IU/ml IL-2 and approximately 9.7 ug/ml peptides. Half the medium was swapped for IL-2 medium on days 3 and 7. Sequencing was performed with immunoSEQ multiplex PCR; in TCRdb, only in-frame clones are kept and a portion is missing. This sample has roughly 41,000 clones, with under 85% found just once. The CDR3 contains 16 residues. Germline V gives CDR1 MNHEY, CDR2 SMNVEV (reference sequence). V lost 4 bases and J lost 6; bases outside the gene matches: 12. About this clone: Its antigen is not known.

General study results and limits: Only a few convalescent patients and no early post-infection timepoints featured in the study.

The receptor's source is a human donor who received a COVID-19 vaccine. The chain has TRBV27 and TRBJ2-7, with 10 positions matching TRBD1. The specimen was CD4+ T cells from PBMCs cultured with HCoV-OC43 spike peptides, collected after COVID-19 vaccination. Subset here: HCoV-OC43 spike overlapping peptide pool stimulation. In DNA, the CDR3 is TGTGCCAGCAGTTGGGCGCCGGGACAGGGGACAACCGAGCAGTACTTC. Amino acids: CASSWAPGQGTTEQYF.